These T cell receptor beta chains were read from a single sample in a study of CD8 T cells in ankylosing spondylitis. Each CDR3 protein is one row after TCRdb ran MiXCR on the 5' RACE reads. This table has about 240,000 distinct CDR3 sequences, approximately 24% appearing once. Sequenced: blood, either unsorted or a sorted T cell fraction (not recorded which). The receptors originated from a male donor with ankylosing spondylitis or in good health (not recorded which). The CDR3 runs from the conserved cysteine through the conserved F or W. The D gene is left open where the match is weak. Clone size is shown for a subset of rows, as once, few, many or a class of expanded clone.

.	TRBD2	TRBV7-2	TRBJ2-3	CASSLLSSGGSITDTQYF	TGTGCCAGCAGCTTACTGTCTAGCGGGGGCTCGATCACAGATACGCAGTATTTT
.	TRBD2	TRBV28	TRBJ2-1	CASCSGGPNRHEQFF	TGTGCCAGCTGCAGCGGGGGCCCGAATAGGCATGAGCAGTTCTTC
many	.	TRBV20-1	TRBJ1-2	CSARTDYGYTF	TGCAGTGCCCGGACCGATTATGGCTACACCTTC
.	TRBD1	TRBV2	TRBJ2-3	CASSDYGQARSTDTQYF	TGTGCCAGCAGCGACTATGGACAGGCCCGCTCCACAGATACGCAGTATTTT
once	.	TRBV12-3/TRBV12-4	TRBJ2-1	CASSLQSGYEQFF	TGTGCCAGCAGTTTACAATCCGGCTATGAGCAGTTCTTC
.	.	TRBV29-1	TRBJ2-5	CSVTGNQETQYF	TGCAGCGTTACAGGGAATCAAGAGACCCAGTACTTC
many	TRBD1	TRBV20-1	TRBJ1-2	CSVPTGGGYTF	TGCAGTGTGCCGACAGGGGGTGGCTACACCTTC
.	.	TRBV5-1	TRBJ1-2	CASSLGTDPNYGYTF	TGCGCCAGCAGCTTGGGTACTGATCCTAACTATGGCTACACCTTC
.	TRBD1	TRBV11-2	TRBJ2-5	CASSPGQAGRTQYF	TGTGCCAGCAGCCCAGGACAGGCCGGTCGAACCCAGTACTTC
many	.	TRBV2	TRBJ2-5	CASSEALGRVQETQYF	TGTGCCAGCAGTGAAGCGCTTGGGCGGGTGCAAGAGACCCAGTACTTC
few	.	TRBV27	TRBJ2-5	CASSPTTGEETQYF	TGTGCCAGCAGCCCAACGACGGGGGAGGAGACCCAGTACTTC
.	.	TRBV5-5	TRBJ2-4	CASSLASGLNIQYF	TGTGCCAGCAGCTTGGCCTCAGGCCTTAACATTCAGTACTTC
few	.	TRBV6-1	TRBJ2-2	CASSVTVPGDLNTGELFF	TGTGCCAGCAGTGTGACCGTGCCGGGGGACCTTAACACCGGGGAGCTGTTTTTT
many	TRBD2	TRBV20-1	TRBJ2-5	CSAYTSGEETQYF	TGCAGTGCGTACACTAGCGGCGAAGAGACCCAGTACTTC
many	.	TRBV10-2	TRBJ1-5	CASSESLGQPQHF	TGCGCCAGCAGTGAGTCGTTAGGTCAGCCCCAGCATTTT
many	.	TRBV12-3/TRBV12-4	TRBJ2-1	CASRGNSYNEQFF	TGTGCCTCTCGGGGGAACTCCTACAATGAGCAGTTCTTC
many	TRBD2	TRBV6-5	TRBJ2-3	CASSLLRGITDTQYF	TGTGCCAGCAGTTTATTGCGGGGGATCACAGATACGCAGTATTTT
.	.	TRBV5-1	TRBJ2-7	CASSLGGRPRDEQYF	TGCGCCAGCAGCTTGGGTGGGAGGCCTCGAGACGAGCAGTACTTC
.	TRBD1	TRBV6-1	TRBJ2-5	CASSQGRGYQETQYF	TGTGCCAGCAGTCAGGGCAGGGGGTACCAAGAGACCCAGTACTTC
.	TRBD1	TRBV20-1	TRBJ1-2	CSARRGTGYGYTF	TGCAGTGCTAGACGAGGGACAGGGTATGGCTACACCTTC
many	.	TRBV29-1	TRBJ2-5	CSVVGSVETQYF	TGCAGCGTTGTCGGATCAGTGGAGACCCAGTACTTC
many	.	TRBV3-1	TRBJ1-1	CASSQMGATTEAFF	TGTGCCAGCAGCCAAATGGGGGCGACCACTGAAGCTTTCTTT
.	TRBD1	TRBV6-1	TRBJ1-1	CAGSTKTGGTEAFF	TGTGCCGGCAGCACAAAGACAGGGGGGACTGAAGCTTTCTTT
.	.	TRBV19	TRBJ1-5	CASSTQGHSNQPQHF	TGTGCCAGTAGTACTCAGGGTCATAGCAATCAGCCCCAGCATTTT
many	.	TRBV20-1	TRBJ1-2	CSGQGEGYGYTF	TGCAGTGGCCAGGGCGAGGGCTATGGCTACACCTTC
few	TRBD1	TRBV20-1	TRBJ2-7	CSAPRTGVINEQYF	TGCAGTGCTCCGCGGACAGGGGTTATCAACGAGCAGTACTTC
many	.	TRBV12-3/TRBV12-4	TRBJ2-7	CASTRSNSYEQYF	TGTGCCAGCACAAGGTCTAACTCCTACGAGCAGTACTTC
.	.	TRBV29-1	TRBJ2-3	CSVAEGGDTQYF	TGCAGCGTGGCGGAGGGAGGAGATACGCAGTATTTT
.	.	TRBV12-3/TRBV12-4	TRBJ2-3	CASSPPRGVSTDTQYF	TGTGCCAGCAGTCCTCCTAGAGGCGTTAGCACAGATACGCAGTATTTT
few	TRBD1	TRBV10-1	TRBJ1-5	CASPGGKYGQPQHF	TGCGCCAGCCCAGGGGGGAAGTACGGTCAGCCCCAGCATTTT
.	.	TRBV20-1	TRBJ2-1	CSAGKVSNEQFF	TGCAGTGCTGGGAAGGTTAGCAATGAGCAGTTCTTC
few	.	TRBV20-1	TRBJ1-5	CSATRGSNQPQHF	TGCAGTGCTACTAGGGGGAGCAATCAGCCCCAGCATTTT
.	.	TRBV12-3/TRBV12-4	TRBJ2-3	CASSLGFSSGADTQYF	TGTGCCAGCAGTTTGGGCTTTTCCTCTGGGGCAGATACGCAGTATTTT
few	TRBD2	TRBV10-3	TRBJ2-5	CAIRAGGDETQYF	TGTGCCATCAGGGCGGGGGGGGATGAGACCCAGTACTTC
many	.	TRBV28	TRBJ2-2	CASRQESNTGELFF	TGTGCCAGCAGGCAGGAGTCGAACACCGGGGAGCTGTTTTTT
.	TRBD1	TRBV6-1	TRBJ1-5	CASRGTGSNQPQHF	TGTGCCAGCAGAGGGACAGGGAGCAATCAGCCCCAGCATTTT
.	TRBD2	TRBV20-1	TRBJ2-1	CSARFAGGPYNEQFF	TGCAGTGCTAGATTTGCGGGGGGGCCTTACAATGAGCAGTTCTTC
few	.	TRBV12-3/TRBV12-4	TRBJ2-7	CASSSTSSYEQYF	TGTGCCAGCAGTTCGACATCCTCCTACGAGCAGTACTTC
.	TRBD1	TRBV12-3/TRBV12-4	TRBJ2-1	CASSVTGGVRNEQFF	TGTGCCAGCAGTGTTACAGGGGGAGTACGGAATGAGCAGTTCTTC
.	.	TRBV7-2	TRBJ2-7	CASSRNSLGIYEQYF	TGTGCCAGCAGCCGAAATTCCTTGGGGATCTACGAGCAGTACTTC